The present T cell receptor (beta chain) was sequenced within a study of CD8 T cells in Susac syndrome. CDR1 and CDR2 (germline): SQVTM, ANQGSEA. V gave up 5 bases and J gave up 8 bases; unmatched junction bases: 5. The CDR3 has 11 amino acids. CD8+ and CD4+ T cells from blood underwent TCR beta sequencing. It was negative isolation that provided the CD8+ and CD4+ T cells, whereas TEMRA cells were enriched by FACS. The RNA input was roughly 0.45 to 1 ug, and it was reverse transcribed with random hexamers. The immunoSEQ assay covered 54 Vbeta and 13 Jbeta segments for CDR3. TCRdb ran MiXCR on the immunoSEQ multiplex PCR reads and lists one entry per CDR3 protein. The sample lists 55,000 to 70,000 distinct CDR3 sequences; 85% to 95% were seen once.

Sample: CD8+ T cells from PBMCs. This rearrangement joins TRBV29-1 to TRBJ1-2; 7 bases agree with TRBD1. This TCR derives from a human donor in good health. CDR3 residues: CSVPQGWGYTF. The CDR3 nucleotides read TGCAGCGTTCCACAGGGGTGGGGCTACACCTTC. Looking up the rest from reference TRBV29-1 and TRBJ1-2 gives the full variable domain: SAVISQKPSRDICQRGTSLTIQCQVDSQVTMMFWYRQQPGQSLTLIATANQGSEATYESGFVIDKFPISRPNLTFSTLTVSNMSPEDSSIYLCSVPQGWGYTFGSGTRLTVV.